Shown below are 27 T cell receptor beta chains from a single sample sequenced in a study of blood T cells in healthy people across ages (dated by TCRdb to between 2014 and 2016). Library prep was done by 5' RACE. Instrument on record: Illumina HiSeq 2500. A second PCR of about 7 to 12 cycles was run with a J-beta primer mix and a sample-barcoded 5' primer. TCRdb itself trimmed the public reads at Q25 with fastp, ran MiXCR and retained productive beta chains. Each entry is one CDR3 protein sequence, shown with its most common DNA and genes. Counted in this sample were around 620,000 distinct CDR3 sequences; about 25% of them appeared once. The ten largest clones capture less than 20% of the sample. Sequencing used blood. Receptor source: a woman aged 70-85 years in good health.

This rearrangement joins TRBV6-6 to TRBJ2-7; D remains unclear. The CDR3 runs 12 residues. Trimming left V 7 bases short and J 3 bases short, with 10 bases between. From germline, CDR1 is MNHNY and CDR2 SVGAGI (reference sequence). The CDR3 sequence is CASKGLDYEQYF. As DNA, the CDR3 is TGTGCCAGCAAGGGCCTTGACTACGAGCAGTACTTC.

This clonotype was observed a few times. The chain carries TRBV4-3 and TRBJ1-3; D remains unclear. Germline CDR1 LGHNA, CDR2 YSLEER. Trimming took 4 bases from V and 0 from J, leaving 13 bases between them. The CDR3 sequence is 16 residues long. In DNA form, the CDR3 reads TGCGCCAGCAGCCGGGAAGACCGGTCCTCTGGAAACACCATATATTTT. It encodes CASSREDRSSGNTIYF.

The sample holds a few counts of this clonotype. This rearrangement joins TRBV3-1 to TRBJ2-3, with D hard to call. V lost 0 bases, J lost 7 bases, and 8 bases lay in between. The CDR3 runs to 13 residues. CDR1 and CDR2 from the germline V gene are LGHDT and YNNKEL (reference sequence). CDR3 loop: CASSQETSHTQYF. The CDR3 DNA reads TGTGCCAGCAGCCAAGAAACGAGTCATACGCAGTATTTT.

V gene TRBV7-9 combines with J gene TRBJ1-2; D not resolved. This CDR3 comprises 14 residues. Germline V gene lookup returns CDR1 SEHNR and CDR2 FQNEAQ (reference sequence). Trimming shortened V by 1 base and J by 4 bases, and 10 bases separated the two germline ends. CDR3 nucleotides: TGTGCCAGCAGCTTAGGGGCAGCCTTCTATGGCTACACCTTC. Translating it yields CASSLGAAFYGYTF.

The gene calls are TRBV6-5 and TRBJ2-5; TRBD2 aligns across 14 bases. The junction had 8 bases not matched to a gene; V was cut back by 2 bases and J by 9 bases. This CDR3 has 16 amino acids. CDR1 is MNHEY, CDR2 SVGAGI, per germline. This CDR3 is CASSYAGLAGGLAQYF. CDR3 coding DNA: TGTGCCAGCAGTTACGCCGGACTAGCGGGGGGCTTGGCCCAGTACTTC.

V gene TRBV20-1 combines with J gene TRBJ1-1, with a possible D match to TRBD1 (6 bases). With 0 bases removed from V and 5 bases from J, the gap between germline ends came to 13 bases. CDR1 and CDR2 (germline): DFQATT, SNEGSKA (reference sequence). The CDR3 runs to 14 residues. In nucleotides, the CDR3 is TGCAGTGCTAGAGAAGGGACATTGGAGACTGAAGCTTTCTTT. This encodes CSAREGTLETEAFF.

The rearrangement links TRBV4-1 to TRBJ2-3; 12 nucleotides line up with TRBD2. Trimming removed 0 bases from V and 4 bases from J; junction bases left unmatched: 5. Germline V lookup: CDR1 MGHRA, CDR2 YSYEKL. This CDR3 spans 17 amino acids. The CDR3 here is CASSQEARLAGADTQYF. Here the CDR3 DNA reads TGCGCCAGCAGCCAAGAAGCGCGACTAGCGGGAGCAGATACGCAGTATTTT.

This rearrangement joins TRBV20-1 to TRBJ1-3; D possibly corresponds to TRBD1 (5 bases). CDR1 DFQATT and CDR2 SNEGSKA come from the germline V gene (reference sequence). The V end was cut by 7 bases, the J end by 0 bases, with 13 bases between. This CDR3 region has 14 residues. The CDR3 DNA reads as TGCAGTGGTCGGGACCCCAACTCTGGAAACACCATATATTTT. This sequence encodes CSGRDPNSGNTIYF.

This clonotype turned up a few times. The chain uses TRBV7-2 and TRBJ1-3, with TRBD1 matching 8 bases. Per germline, CDR1 SGHTA and CDR2 FQGNSA. V gave up 6 bases and J gave up 6 bases; unmatched junction bases: 10. The CDR3 is 15 residues long. In nucleotides, the CDR3 is TGTGCCAGCAGTACGACCGGGACAGGTTTAAACACCATATATTTT. Protein product: CASSTTGTGLNTIYF.

Points on this clonotype: The germline gene is not matched at one end of the junction; a read error may be the cause. This sequence joins TRBV7-7 and TRBJ2-1; D gene unclear. CDR3 length: 13 residues. The germline V gene has CDR1 SSHAT and CDR2 FNYEAQ (reference sequence). This chain's CDR3 is CASSLEKSNEQFF. The CDR3 DNA reads TGTGCTAGCAGCTTAGAAAAGTCCAATGAGCAGTTCTTC.

The rearrangement joins TRBV10-3 to TRBJ2-7; 8 bases are a match to TRBD2. The closer fit of TRBJ2-1 to the DNA end suggests the J call may be wrong. This CDR3 is built from 15 residues. Germline V lookup: CDR1 ENHRY, CDR2 SYGVKD. The chain's CDR3 is CAISELNGGENEQFF. Written as DNA, the CDR3 is TGTGCCATCAGTGAGCTCAACGGGGGGGAAAATGAGCAGTTCTTC.

The genes are TRBV28 and TRBJ2-5; a weak D match, TRBD2 (5 bases). The CDR3 contains 13 residues. Trimming took off 5 bases at V and 9 bases at J, with 16 bases between the two ends. Germline V gene sequence: CDR1 MDHEN, CDR2 SYDVKM. The DNA of the CDR3 is TGTGCCAGCAGTCAGGACCGGGATAGGGCCCAGTACTTC. Translated: CASSQDRDRAQYF.

The chain links TRBV20-1 to TRBJ1-4; maybe TRBD1 (6 bases). The germline V and J ends were trimmed by 6 bases and 4 bases, with 27 bases remaining between them. From germline, CDR1 is DFQATT and CDR2 SNEGSKA (reference sequence). The CDR3 sequence is 18 residues long. CDR3 residues: CSAQRQDSKTGFNEKLFF. DNA of the CDR3: TGCAGTGCCCAAAGACAGGACAGCAAAACCGGATTTAATGAAAAACTGTTTTTT.

The V call is TRBV7-2, the J call TRBJ2-3; 10 positions match TRBD1. The CDR3 has 15 residues. CDR1 and CDR2 (germline): SGHTA, FQGNSA. The V and J ends lost 4 bases and 5 bases, in that order; junction bases with no gene match: 6. The CDR3 coding sequence is TGTGCCAGCAGCTCCGACAGGGGGCGCGGAGATACGCAGTATTTT. Translation: CASSSDRGRGDTQYF.

V is TRBV6-2 or TRBV6-3 and J is TRBJ2-3; 9 bases match TRBD1. The CDR3 covers 14 residues. J gave up 3 bases and V 7 bases, and 5 bases lay outside the gene matches. Germline CDR1 reads MNHEY; CDR2 reads SVGEGT. The CDR3 coding sequence is TGTGCCAGCAATCAACAGGGGGCTACAGATACGCAGTATTTT. Amino acids: CASNQQGATDTQYF.

The V and J genes are TRBV3-1 and TRBJ2-3; D might be TRBD2 (6 bases). This CDR3 has 13 amino acids. Germline-derived CDR1 and CDR2 are LGHDT and YNNKEL (reference sequence). V lost 4 bases and J lost 5, with 10 bases in between. The chain's CDR3 is CASSRGDKDTQYF. CDR3 sequence (DNA): TGTGCCAGCAGCCGGGGGGATAAAGATACGCAGTATTTT.

This clonotype was found a few times. The rearrangement joins TRBV24-1 to TRBJ2-1; 9 nucleotides align to TRBD1. This CDR3 has 16 amino acids. Trimming took 4 bases from V and 4 from J; bases not matched to a gene: 7. Germline-derived CDR1 and CDR2 are KGHDR and SFDVKD. The CDR3 reads CATSDPTGQGYNEQFF. CDR3 nucleotide sequence: TGTGCCACCAGTGACCCCACGGGACAGGGATACAATGAGCAGTTCTTC.

The gene calls are TRBV7-2 and TRBJ2-3, with 13 bases fitting TRBD2. Trimming removed 4 bases from V and 3 bases from J; junction bases left unmatched: 7. The CDR3 extends over 17 amino acids. Germline CDR1 reads SGHTA; CDR2 reads FQGNSA. CDR3 residues: CASSSLAGGLRTDTQYF. CDR3 nucleotides: TGTGCCAGCAGCTCACTAGCGGGGGGGCTGAGAACAGATACGCAGTATTTT.

CDR3 coding DNA: TGTGCCAGCAGCGTAGTTTCTAGCGGGGGGTACAATGAGCAGTTCTTC. It is translated as CASSVVSSGGYNEQFF. The chain has TRBV9 and TRBJ2-1; TRBD2 agrees at 11 bases. There are 16 residues in the CDR3. Per the germline V gene, CDR1 is SGDLS and CDR2 is YYNGEE. The junction had 3 bases not matched to a gene; V was cut back by 0 bases and J by 4 bases.

The chain employs TRBV3-1 and TRBJ2-1, with 9 bases fitting TRBD1. The CDR3 loop spans 15 amino acids. Germline V gene lookup returns CDR1 LGHDT and CDR2 YNNKEL (reference sequence). Trimming cost V 4 bases and J 5 bases; bases outside gene matches: 6. Here the CDR3 DNA reads TGTGCCAGCAGCCGAGGGACAGGGATCCACAATGAGCAGTTCTTC. It yields the protein CASSRGTGIHNEQFF.

This clonotype showed up just a few times. This chain uses TRBV7-2 with TRBJ1-1; perhaps TRBD1 as D (5 bases). The V and J ends lost 3 bases and 1 base respectively, with 9 bases between them. The germline CDR1 and CDR2 sequences are SGHTA and FQGNSA. CDR3 size: 14 residues. CDR3 protein: CASSFVQGNTEAFF. CDR3 in DNA: TGTGCCAGCAGCTTTGTCCAGGGGAACACTGAAGCTTTCTTT. Complete variable domain (other parts from reference TRBV7-2 and TRBJ1-1): GAGVSQSPSNKVTEKGKDVELRCDPISGHTALYWYRQSLGQGLEFLIYFQGNSAPDKSGLPSDRFSAERTGGSVSTLTIQRTQQEDSAVYLCASSFVQGNTEAFFGQGTRLTVV.

The chain carries TRBV6-1 and TRBJ2-2, with TRBD2 matching over 13 bases. V was clipped by 7 bases and J by 5 bases; unmatched bases: 10. The germline V gene encodes CDR1 MNHNS and CDR2 SASEGT. The CDR3 runs to 17 residues. CDR3 region: CASTGLAGKSGTGELFF. The CDR3 DNA sequence: TGTGCCAGCACGGGACTAGCGGGAAAATCCGGAACCGGGGAGCTGTTTTTT.

This clonotype was recorded a few times. Here the CDR3 omits its conserved ending phenylalanine or tryptophan, so a read error is the likely source. Because the CDR3's place on the DNA is in doubt, the DNA is left out and the CDR3 is given as listed by TCRdb. The chain joins TRBV12-3 or TRBV12-4 to TRBJ2-2; TRBD1 is the table's D call and was not checked against the DNA. The CDR3 contains 15 residues when both ends are counted. The CDR3 here is CASSLKGPDTGELFL.

The J gene is TRBJ1-2, the V gene TRBV6-5; TRBD1 might be the D (6 bases). V was cut by 4 bases and J by 9 bases, with 24 bases left in between. The CDR3 runs to 16 residues. In germline, CDR1 is MNHEY, CDR2 SVGAGI. DNA for the CDR3: TGTGCCAGCAGTTTCGACTCGGGACACCTCACAGGAAGCTACACCTTC. Protein product: CASSFDSGHLTGSYTF.

This clonotype has a handful of counts. The chain uses TRBV2 and TRBJ1-6, with D possibly TRBD1 on 6 matching bases. The V gene lost 3 bases and the J gene lost 9 bases, with 21 bases spanning the gap. From germline, CDR1 is SNHLY and CDR2 FYNNEI. The CDR3 covers 17 residues. The DNA for the CDR3 is TGTGCCAGCAGTGATTCCAGGGGAAACCATAACGGTTCACCCCTCCACTTT. Protein product: CASSDSRGNHNGSPLHF.

J is TRBJ2-1 and V is TRBV29-1, with 11 bases matching TRBD1. J lost 10 bases, V lost 7 bases, and 9 bases had no gene match. From germline, CDR1 is SQVTM and CDR2 ANQGSEA. The CDR3 is made up of 13 amino acids. The CDR3 nucleotides read TGCAGCGCAGAGGGACAGGGGGTGCGAGAGCAGTTCTTC. Its protein product is CSAEGQGVREQFF.

The rearrangement uses TRBV12-3 or TRBV12-4 and TRBJ2-3, with D perhaps TRBD2 (5 bases). Trimming shortened V by 10 bases and J by 0 bases, and 17 bases separated the two germline ends. There are 15 residues in the CDR3. The CDR3 coding sequence is TGTGCCACCGCCCCTGCGGAGGCCAGCACAGATACGCAGTATTTT. It encodes CATAPAEASTDTQYF.